This T cell receptor beta chain was documented in a study of blood T cell repertoires in COVID-19. Source study methods: Amplification of reference gene primers was used by the study to estimate nucleated cell counts. Sequencing was performed with immunoSEQ multiplex PCR; in TCRdb, only in-frame clones are kept and a portion is missing. Clone size and the V and J calls come from that table; the DNA yielded D and trimming. Of 120,000 or so clones listed, over 75% are singletons. The CDR3 loop spans 14 amino acids. CDR1 is MDHEN and CDR2 is SYDVKM in the germline V gene. V shed 6 bases, J shed 2 bases, and the junction held 4 bases outside the gene matches.

The sample comprised peripheral blood. The sequence came from a man between 60 and 75 years old with acute or convalescent COVID-19. V gene TRBV28 combines with J gene TRBJ1-2, with TRBD1 identical over 9 bases. CDR3 protein: CASSTGQGNYGYTF. CDR3 sequence (DNA): TGTGCCAGCAGCACTGGACAGGGGAACTATGGCTACACCTTC.